Listed here is a single TCR beta chain. The J segment lost 0 bases and the V segment lost 0 bases, leaving 17 bases of the junction unmatched. There are 22 residues in the CDR3. CDR1 is SGDLS, CDR2 YYNGEE, per germline. This specimen comes from a study of technical replicates of blood from several donors. Method: immunoSEQ multiplex PCR; TCRdb's copy keeps in-frame clones and lacks some. The table has 68,000 or so clones, roughly 93% seen once. Sequenced sample: T cells isolated from PBMCs. The chain has TRBV9 and TRBJ2-3, with 12 bases that match TRBD2. The clonotype originates from a human donor in good health. The CDR3 region is CASSVGEELAGGFSISTDTQYF. The CDR3 nucleotides are TGTGCCAGCAGCGTAGGGGAGGAACTAGCGGGAGGTTTCAGTATAAGCACAGATACGCAGTATTTT.